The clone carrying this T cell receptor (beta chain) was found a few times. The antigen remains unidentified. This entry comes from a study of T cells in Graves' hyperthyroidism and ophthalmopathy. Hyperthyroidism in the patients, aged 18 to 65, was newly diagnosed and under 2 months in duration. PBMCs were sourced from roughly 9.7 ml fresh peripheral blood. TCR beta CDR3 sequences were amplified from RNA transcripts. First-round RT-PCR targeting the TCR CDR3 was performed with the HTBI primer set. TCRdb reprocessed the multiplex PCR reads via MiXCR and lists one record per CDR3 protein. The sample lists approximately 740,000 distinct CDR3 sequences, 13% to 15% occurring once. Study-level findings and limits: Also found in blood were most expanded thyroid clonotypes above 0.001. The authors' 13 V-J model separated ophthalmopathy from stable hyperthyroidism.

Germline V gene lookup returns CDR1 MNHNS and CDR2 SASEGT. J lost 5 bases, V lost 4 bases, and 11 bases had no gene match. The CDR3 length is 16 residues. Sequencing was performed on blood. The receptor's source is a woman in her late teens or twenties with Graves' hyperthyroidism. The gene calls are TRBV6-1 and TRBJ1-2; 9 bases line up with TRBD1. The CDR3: CASSVTWTGVEYGYTF. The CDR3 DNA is TGTGCCAGCAGTGTGACCTGGACAGGGGTGGAGTATGGCTACACCTTC.